This is a list of T cell receptor beta chains from one sample in a study of cytomegalovirus exposure and HLA in healthy donors. TCRdb keeps only in-frame clones here, not all; method: immunoSEQ multiplex PCR. Of about 160,000 clones in the sample, roughly 76% are singletons; the top ten hold about 12%. Specimen: PBMCs. The receptors were gathered from a woman between 50 and 59 years old in good health and CMV-seronegative. CDR3s include the opening cysteine and the closing phenylalanine or tryptophan. A D gene is named only where the DNA matches it firmly. Size is omitted from some rows. Given values are once, few, many or a class for expanded clones.

j_gene: TRBJ2-1; v_gene: TRBV7-9; abundance: -; d_gene: -; CDR3nt: TGTGCCAGCAGCGGGGCCGGTGAGCAGTTCTTC; CDR3aa: CASSGAGEQFF
j_gene: TRBJ2-5; v_gene: TRBV7-2; abundance: -; d_gene: TRBD1; CDR3nt: TGTGCCAGCAGCTCCTACAGGGGATGGGAGACCCAGTACTTC; CDR3aa: CASSSYRGWETQYF
j_gene: TRBJ2-7; v_gene: TRBV5-1; abundance: -; d_gene: TRBD2; CDR3nt: TGCGCCAGCAGCTTATCGGGACTAGGTTCCTACGAGCAGTACTTC; CDR3aa: CASSLSGLGSYEQYF
j_gene: TRBJ2-1; v_gene: TRBV7-2; abundance: few; d_gene: TRBD1; CDR3nt: TGTGCCAGCAGCTTCGGGACAGGGGATTACAATGAGCAGTTCTTC; CDR3aa: CASSFGTGDYNEQFF
j_gene: TRBJ2-7; v_gene: TRBV11-1; abundance: -; d_gene: TRBD1; CDR3nt: TGTGCCAGCAGCTTCCACGCGGACAGGCGGACCTACGAGCAGTACTTC; CDR3aa: CASSFHADRRTYEQYF
j_gene: TRBJ2-6; v_gene: TRBV4-2; abundance: once; d_gene: TRBD2; CDR3nt: TGTGCCAGCAGCCAAGAGTGGGCTAGCGGGGGGGACCTGACTTTC; CDR3aa: CASSQEWASGGDLTF
j_gene: TRBJ1-1; v_gene: TRBV7-9; abundance: once; d_gene: TRBD1; CDR3nt: TGTGCCAGCAAAGTATCAGGGGGAACTGAAGCTTTCTTT; CDR3aa: CASKVSGGTEAFF
j_gene: TRBJ1-2; v_gene: TRBV2; abundance: -; d_gene: TRBD1; CDR3nt: TGTGCCAGCAGTAAGGGACAGGACTATGGCTACACCTTC; CDR3aa: CASSKGQDYGYTF
j_gene: TRBJ1-1; v_gene: TRBV29-1; abundance: -; d_gene: TRBD1; CDR3nt: TGCAGCGTTGTAGGGGACAGGAGTCTTGAAGCTTTCTTT; CDR3aa: CSVVGDRSLEAFF
j_gene: TRBJ2-5; v_gene: TRBV18; abundance: -; d_gene: TRBD1; CDR3nt: TGTGCCAGCTCAACGACAGGGGGCCGAGAGACCCAGTACTTC; CDR3aa: CASSTTGGRETQYF
j_gene: TRBJ1-5; v_gene: TRBV27; abundance: -; d_gene: -; CDR3nt: TGTGCCAGCACCTCAGGGAAAGGCAATCAGCCCCAGCATTTT; CDR3aa: CASTSGKGNQPQHF
j_gene: TRBJ1-2; v_gene: TRBV11-2; abundance: -; d_gene: -; CDR3nt: TGTGCCAGCAGTGTCGGGGGGAACTATGGCTACACCTTC; CDR3aa: CASSVGGNYGYTF
j_gene: TRBJ2-1; v_gene: TRBV5-4; abundance: -; d_gene: TRBD1; CDR3nt: TGTGCCAGCAGCTCCGGGACAGCGGACTACAATGAGCAGTTCTTC; CDR3aa: CASSSGTADYNEQFF
j_gene: TRBJ1-1; v_gene: TRBV7-2; abundance: -; d_gene: TRBD1; CDR3nt: TGTGCCAGCAGCCGACGACAGGGTCCCACTGAAGCTTTCTTT; CDR3aa: CASSRRQGPTEAFF
j_gene: TRBJ1-2; v_gene: TRBV18; abundance: -; d_gene: -; CDR3nt: TGTGCCAGCTCACCACCAACATTGTTGTATGGCTACACCTTC; CDR3aa: CASSPPTLLYGYTF
j_gene: TRBJ2-7; v_gene: TRBV19; abundance: -; d_gene: TRBD2; CDR3nt: TGTGCCAGTAGTAGTAGCGGGGGTTACGAGCAGTACTTC; CDR3aa: CASSSSGGYEQYF
j_gene: TRBJ1-5; v_gene: TRBV28; abundance: -; d_gene: -; CDR3nt: TGTGCCAGCAGCCATCTCGGGGAGGTTAATCAGCCCCAGCATTTT; CDR3aa: CASSHLGEVNQPQHF
j_gene: TRBJ2-2; v_gene: TRBV12-5; abundance: -; d_gene: TRBD1; CDR3nt: TGTGCTAGTGGAGTCGGACAGGGGCAAACCGGGGAGCTGTTTTTT; CDR3aa: CASGVGQGQTGELFF
j_gene: TRBJ1-1; v_gene: TRBV15; abundance: -; d_gene: -; CDR3nt: TGTGCCACCAGCAGAGGAGGAGGAAGACAGGCCAACACTGAAGCTTTCTTT; CDR3aa: CATSRGGGRQANTEAFF
j_gene: TRBJ2-7; v_gene: TRBV7-2; abundance: -; d_gene: -; CDR3nt: TGTGCCAGCAGCTTCCCTACTAGCAGCGAGCAGTACTTC; CDR3aa: CASSFPTSSEQYF
j_gene: TRBJ1-2; v_gene: TRBV5-6; abundance: -; d_gene: TRBD1; CDR3nt: TGTGCCAGCAGCGTAGGACAGGGAGGCTATGGCTACACCTTC; CDR3aa: CASSVGQGGYGYTF
j_gene: TRBJ1-1; v_gene: TRBV14; abundance: -; d_gene: -; CDR3nt: TGTGCCAGCAGCCAAAATGACTTAGGGAACACTGAAGCTTTCTTT; CDR3aa: CASSQNDLGNTEAFF
j_gene: TRBJ2-5; v_gene: TRBV15; abundance: -; d_gene: TRBD2; CDR3nt: TGTGCCACCAGCAGAGTAGCGGGAGGAAGCGTGACCCAGTACTTC; CDR3aa: CATSRVAGGSVTQYF
j_gene: TRBJ2-3; v_gene: TRBV30; abundance: -; d_gene: -; CDR3nt: TGTGCCTGGAGTCGGACTGATGAGGATACGCAGTATTTT; CDR3aa: CAWSRTDEDTQYF
j_gene: TRBJ1-6; v_gene: TRBV4-2; abundance: -; d_gene: -; CDR3nt: TGTGCCAGCAGTTTAAGGGCAGCTGGGACGCTCGACGGGGGAGGTTCACCCCTCCACTTT; CDR3aa: CASSLRAAGTLDGGGSPLHF
j_gene: TRBJ1-3; v_gene: TRBV4-3; abundance: -; d_gene: -; CDR3nt: TGCGCCAGCAGCCAAGATTCGGGGAACACCATATATTTT; CDR3aa: CASSQDSGNTIYF
j_gene: TRBJ2-5; v_gene: TRBV4-2; abundance: -; d_gene: TRBD1; CDR3nt: TGTGCCAGCAGCCAAGAAGAGGTACAGGGGCATAAGAGACCCCAGTACTTC; CDR3aa: CASSQEEVQGHKRPQYF
j_gene: TRBJ1-2; v_gene: TRBV5-1; abundance: -; d_gene: TRBD1; CDR3nt: TGCGCCAGCAGCGTCGGACAGGGGACCTCTGGCTACACCTTC; CDR3aa: CASSVGQGTSGYTF
j_gene: TRBJ1-1; v_gene: TRBV5-1; abundance: -; d_gene: -; CDR3nt: TGCGCCAGCAGTTGGACGCCGACAGGGAACACTGAAGCTTTCTTT; CDR3aa: CASSWTPTGNTEAFF
j_gene: TRBJ2-7; v_gene: TRBV15; abundance: -; d_gene: TRBD1; CDR3nt: TGTGCCACCAGACGGGACAGGGGCTCCTACGAGCAGTACTTC; CDR3aa: CATRRDRGSYEQYF
j_gene: TRBJ2-1; v_gene: TRBV11-2; abundance: few; d_gene: TRBD2; CDR3nt: TGTGCCAGCTGGGCGGGAGGGTCCTCCTACAATGAGCAGTTCTTC; CDR3aa: CASWAGGSSYNEQFF
j_gene: TRBJ1-5; v_gene: TRBV2; abundance: -; d_gene: TRBD1; CDR3nt: TGTGCCAGCTCCGGACAGGGAGGTCAGCCCCAGCATTTT; CDR3aa: CASSGQGGQPQHF
j_gene: TRBJ2-2; v_gene: TRBV5-5; abundance: -; d_gene: -; CDR3nt: TGTGCCAGCAGCTTTCTAACCACCGGGGAGCTGTTTTTT; CDR3aa: CASSFLTTGELFF
j_gene: TRBJ2-5; v_gene: TRBV28; abundance: -; d_gene: -; CDR3nt: TGTGCCAGCAGTCGAGAGACCCAGTACTTC; CDR3aa: CASSRETQYF
j_gene: TRBJ2-7; v_gene: TRBV6-6; abundance: -; d_gene: -; CDR3nt: TGTGCCAGCAGTTACTCGAGGGGGGGTGCCTACGAGCAGTACTTC; CDR3aa: CASSYSRGGAYEQYF
j_gene: TRBJ1-4; v_gene: TRBV28; abundance: -; d_gene: -; CDR3nt: TGTGCCAGCCGGGGGGGGGCTAATGAAAAACTGTTTTTT; CDR3aa: CASRGGANEKLFF
j_gene: TRBJ2-1; v_gene: TRBV11-3; abundance: -; d_gene: -; CDR3nt: TGTGCCAGCAGCACCTCGGGGAGCTCCTACAATGAGCAGTTCTTC; CDR3aa: CASSTSGSSYNEQFF
j_gene: TRBJ2-2; v_gene: TRBV28; abundance: -; d_gene: -; CDR3nt: TGTGCCAGCAGTTCGGACTTCGGGAACACCGGGGAGCTGTTTTTT; CDR3aa: CASSSDFGNTGELFF